Shown below are 32 T cell receptor beta chains from a single sample sequenced in a study of T cell repertoires in cytomegalovirus infection. Each CDR3 protein is one row after TCRdb ran MiXCR on the reads. The sample shows roughly 230,000 distinct CDR3 sequences, roughly 6.5% of them seen only once. What was sequenced was PBMCs. The receptor source for this set is a human donor in good health (CMV status not recorded). Some clones in this sample may be carry-over from other donors' samples.

This clonotype showed up many times. The chain employs TRBV7-2 and TRBJ1-1; D is unresolved. The CDR3 totals 14 residues. The germline gives CDR1 SGHTA, CDR2 FQGNSA. V was trimmed by 5 bases and J by 7 bases, leaving 17 bases between them. The CDR3 is CASSRGLKAGEAFF. DNA of the CDR3: TGTGCCAGCAGCCGCGGTTTAAAGGCCGGTGAAGCTTTCTTT.

Points on this clonotype: This CDR3 is missing its conserved last phenylalanine or tryptophan, likely due to a read error. The chain has TRBV7-2 and TRBJ1-2, with a weak D call TRBD1 (5 bases). Per germline, CDR1 SGHTA and CDR2 FQGNSA. There are 14 residues in the CDR3. The CDR3 loop reads CASSKAGRDYGYTS. The CDR3 DNA reads as TGTGCCAGCAGCAAGGCAGGCAGGGACTATGGTTACACCTCC.

The J gene is TRBJ1-2, the V gene TRBV28, with 8 bases identical to TRBD1. J gave up 6 bases and V 8 bases, and 11 bases lay outside the gene matches. The length of the CDR3 is 14 residues. The V gene's germline CDR1 is MDHEN and CDR2 SYDVKM. The CDR3 bases are TGTGCCAGCGGGACAGGCCTAAGGAGGGATGGCTACACCTTC. Translated: CASGTGLRRDGYTF.

This clonotype was observed at least ten times. The genes are TRBV29-1 and TRBJ1-2, with D uncertain. Per germline, CDR1 SQVTM and CDR2 ANQGSEA. V was cut by 3 bases and J by 0 bases, with 11 bases left in between. This CDR3 spans 14 amino acids. CDR3 sequence (DNA): TGCAGCGTTGATCGCGACATCTCTAACTATGGCTACACCTTC. It encodes CSVDRDISNYGYTF. Full variable domain (missing parts from reference TRBV29-1 and TRBJ1-2): SAVISQKPSRDICQRGTSLTIQCQVDSQVTMMFWYRQQPGQSLTLIATANQGSEATYESGFVIDKFPISRPNLTFSTLTVSNMSPEDSSIYLCSVDRDISNYGYTFGSGTRLTVV.

This clonotype has at least ten counts. The J gene is TRBJ1-5, the V gene TRBV10-3; 7 bases agree with TRBD1. The CDR3 runs to 13 residues. Germline CDR1 and CDR2: ENHRY and SYGVKD. With 4 bases clipped from V and 6 bases from J, the junction kept 3 bases outside the gene matches. CDR3 nucleotides: TGTGCCATCAGTGGCCAGGGGGTTCAGCCCCAGCATTTT. It is translated as CAISGQGVQPQHF.

This clonotype was seen repeatedly, ten times or more. V gene TRBV7-2 combines with J gene TRBJ2-3, with TRBD2 as a possible D gene (6 bases). The germline V gene encodes CDR1 SGHTA and CDR2 FQGNSA. V was shortened by 2 bases and J by 1 base, with 13 bases between the two germline ends. This CDR3 comprises 16 residues. The CDR3 region has the DNA TGTGCCAGCAGCTTAAGGGCGGGGCGTGGCACAGATACGCAGTATTTT. It is translated as CASSLRAGRGTDTQYF.

This clonotype appeared many times. This chain uses TRBV7-2 with TRBJ1-2; 8 nucleotides line up with TRBD1. Germline assignment: CDR1 SGHTA and CDR2 FQGNSA. The CDR3 covers 16 residues. After removal of 6 bases from V and 2 bases from J, the junction contained 11 bases not matched to a gene. Here the CDR3 DNA reads TGTGCCAGCAGTGGACAGGGCAGGGCCATGAACTATGGCTACACCTTC. This gives the protein CASSGQGRAMNYGYTF.

In its sample, this clonotype was seen many times. V gene TRBV2 combines with J gene TRBJ2-3; tentative D call: TRBD1 (5 bases). V was clipped by 7 bases and J by 2 bases, with 13 bases between them. Germline lookup yields CDR1 SNHLY and CDR2 FYNNEI. This CDR3 is built from 14 residues. CDR3 in amino acids: CASIGRVSTDTQYF. Here the CDR3 DNA reads TGTGCCAGCATCGGCAGGGTCTCCACAGATACGCAGTATTTT.

This clonotype was counted ten times or more. The V and J genes are TRBV7-2 and TRBJ2-5; no reliable D call. The V gene's germline CDR1 is SGHTA and CDR2 FQGNSA. V shed 5 bases and J shed 4 bases, with 11 bases lying between them. The CDR3 has 13 residues. CDR3 DNA: TGTGCCAGCAGCCCACAAGATGGAGAGACCCAGTACTTC. It encodes CASSPQDGETQYF. The full variable domain, its missing parts supplied by reference TRBV7-2 and TRBJ2-5, is GAGVSQSPSNKVTEKGKDVELRCDPISGHTALYWYRQSLGQGLEFLIYFQGNSAPDKSGLPSDRFSAERTGGSVSTLTIQRTQQEDSAVYLCASSPQDGETQYFGPGTRLLVL.

The sample holds many counts of this clonotype. The rearrangement uses TRBV20-1 and TRBJ2-5; tentatively, D is TRBD2 (5 bases). The CDR3 is 13 residues long. V lost 3 bases to trimming and J lost 5 bases, with 13 bases between them. Germline-derived CDR1 and CDR2 are DFQATT and SNEGSKA (reference sequence). CDR3 DNA sequence: TGCAGTGCTAGGCGGGCCTCCTGGGAGACCCAGTACTTC. Protein: CSARRASWETQYF.

This clonotype showed up many times. The gene calls are TRBV7-2 and TRBJ2-7, with 7 bases that match TRBD1. Trimming removed 5 bases from V and 1 base from J; junction bases left unmatched: 8. The CDR3 is 15 residues long. The V gene's germline CDR1 is SGHTA and CDR2 FQGNSA. The CDR3 region has the DNA TGTGCCAGCAGCAGGGACAGCCAGTGGTCCTACGAGCAGTACTTC. Residues: CASSRDSQWSYEQYF.

The sample holds many counts of this clonotype. The genes are TRBV7-2 and TRBJ1-5; tentative D call: TRBD1 (5 bases). CDR3 length: 14 amino acids. Germline assignment: CDR1 SGHTA and CDR2 FQGNSA. V gave up 5 bases and J gave up 5 bases, with 13 bases separating them. The CDR3 sequence is CASSRGRQDQPQHF. In nucleotides, the CDR3 is TGTGCCAGCAGCAGGGGAAGGCAGGATCAGCCCCAGCATTTT.

This clonotype has a handful of counts. This chain links TRBV9 with TRBJ2-2, with 7 positions matching TRBD1. V lost 4 bases, J lost 4 bases, and 7 bases stayed unmatched. The germline V gene has CDR1 SGDLS and CDR2 YYNGEE. The CDR3 extends over 15 amino acids. The CDR3 sequence: CASSRPTGSTGELFF. CDR3 nucleotide sequence: TGTGCCAGCAGCCGTCCGACAGGGTCCACCGGGGAGCTGTTTTTT. Full variable domain (rest looked up from reference TRBV9 and TRBJ2-2): DSGVTQTPKHLITATGQRVTLRCSPRSGDLSVYWYQQSLDQGLQFLIQYYNGEERAKGNILERFSAQQFPDLHSELNLSSLELGDSALYFCASSRPTGSTGELFFGEGSRLTVL.

At least ten counts were recorded for this clonotype. V usage is TRBV5-1 and J usage is TRBJ1-1; 10 bases align to TRBD1. CDR3 length: 16 amino acids. The germline CDR1 and CDR2 sequences are SGHRS and YFSETQ. V gave up 4 bases and J gave up 5 bases; unmatched junction bases: 11. CDR3 sequence reads: CASSNPTGGSGTEAFF. The CDR3, as DNA: TGCGCCAGCAGCAACCCGACAGGGGGCTCGGGAACTGAAGCTTTCTTT.

In this sample, this clonotype turned up many times. V and J are TRBV7-2 and TRBJ1-4, with D possibly being TRBD1 (5 bases). CDR3 size: 15 residues. Per germline, CDR1 SGHTA and CDR2 FQGNSA. The V and J ends lost 1 base and 6 bases respectively, with 12 bases between them. Here the CDR3 reads CASSLVPGGDEKLFF. In DNA, the CDR3 is TGTGCCAGCAGCTTAGTTCCGGGGGGGGATGAAAAACTGTTTTTT.

In this sample, this clonotype turned up many times. This chain links TRBV7-2 with TRBJ2-7; D is uncertain. Germline CDR1 and CDR2: SGHTA and FQGNSA. The V gene lost 5 bases and the J gene lost 0 bases, with 26 bases spanning the gap. The CDR3 contains 19 residues. CDR3 in amino acids: CASSREGERAEQSSYEQYF. The CDR3, as DNA: TGTGCCAGCAGCCGTGAAGGAGAGCGCGCCGAGCAGAGCTCCTACGAGCAGTACTTC.

This clonotype was recorded at least ten times. The chain carries TRBV4-3 and TRBJ1-6, with 8 bases lining up with TRBD1. The CDR3 sequence is 14 residues long. V gave up 4 bases and J gave up 8 bases; unmatched junction bases: 4. Germline V CDR1 and CDR2: LGHNA, YSLEER. The CDR3 protein is CASSRAQGDSPLHF. The CDR3 bases are TGCGCCAGCAGCCGAGCACAGGGGGATTCACCCCTCCACTTT.

Ten or more counts support this clonotype. The rearrangement links TRBV5-4 to TRBJ2-1; D might be TRBD1 (6 bases). Germline V CDR1 and CDR2: SGHNT, YYREEE (reference sequence). The ends were cut back, 0 bases at V and 5 bases at J, with 6 bases in the middle. CDR3 length equals 13 residues. This CDR3 is CASSLDRDNEQFF. The CDR3, as DNA: TGTGCCAGCAGCTTGGACAGGGACAATGAGCAGTTCTTC.

This clonotype occurred many times. The rearrangement uses TRBV20-1 and TRBJ1-1; D not certain. Looked up from germline, CDR1 is DFQATT and CDR2 is SNEGSKA (reference sequence). The CDR3 consists of 12 residues. Deletions cut 6 bases from V and 1 base from J, with 9 bases between. The CDR3 nucleotides are TGCAGTGCCCGGTGGGGGAACACTGAAGCTTTCTTT. Its translation: CSARWGNTEAFF.

At least ten counts were recorded for this clonotype. The V gene is TRBV20-1, the J gene TRBJ2-4, with 9 nucleotides matching TRBD1. The germline CDR1 and CDR2 sequences are DFQATT and SNEGSKA (reference sequence). The J segment lost 11 bases and the V segment lost 1 base, leaving 3 bases of the junction unmatched. This CDR3 spans 12 amino acids. Here the CDR3 DNA reads TGCAGTGCTAGAGGGGACAGGGAGCTTCAGTACTTC. Translating it yields CSARGDRELQYF.

This clonotype occurred many times. The chain is built from TRBV7-9 and TRBJ2-6; a possible D gene is TRBD1 (6 bases). The CDR3 consists of 15 residues. The germline V and J ends were trimmed by 7 bases and 0 bases, with 10 bases remaining between them. The germline gives CDR1 SEHNR, CDR2 FQNEAQ (reference sequence). CDR3 protein: CASTTGFSGANVLTF. As DNA, the CDR3 is TGTGCCAGCACAACAGGGTTCTCTGGGGCCAACGTCCTGACTTTC. The full variable domain, its missing parts supplied by reference TRBV7-9 and TRBJ2-6, is DTGVSQNPRHKITKRGQNVTFRCDPISEHNRLYWYRQTLGQGPEFLTYFQNEAQLEKSRLLSDRFSAERPKGSFSTLEIQRTEQGDSAMYLCASTTGFSGANVLTFGAGSRLTVL.

This clonotype has at least ten counts. V usage is TRBV7-6 and J usage is TRBJ1-3; D is perhaps TRBD1 (6 bases). The CDR3 is 16 residues long. Germline V lookup: CDR1 SGHVS, CDR2 FNYEAQ. V lost 5 bases to trimming and J lost 0 bases, with 14 bases between them. As DNA, the CDR3 is TGTGCCAGCAGCGGCCCGGGGGCACACTCTGGAAACACCATATATTTT. This codes for CASSGPGAHSGNTIYF. Complete variable domain (other parts from reference TRBV7-6 and TRBJ1-3): GAGVSQSPRYKVTKRGQDVALRCDPISGHVSLYWYRQALGQGPEFLTYFNYEAQQDKSGLPNDRFSAERPEGSISTLTIQRTEQRDSAMYRCASSGPGAHSGNTIYFGEGSWLTVV.

This clonotype was seen more than once but under ten times. This chain connects TRBV28 to TRBJ1-5, with D possibly matching TRBD1 (6 bases). Trimming left V 7 bases short and J 10 bases short, with 14 bases between. CDR1 MDHEN and CDR2 SYDVKM come from the germline V gene. This CDR3 has 12 amino acids. DNA for the CDR3: TGTGCCAGCAAGGGGGGAGGACTACCCCAGCATTTT. Its protein product is CASKGGGLPQHF.

This clonotype has a handful of counts. One end of the junction varies from germline; a read error may be responsible. The J gene is TRBJ1-1, the V gene TRBV4-3; tentative D call: TRBD1 (5 bases). The CDR3 is made up of 15 amino acids. Germline CDR1 and CDR2: LGHNA and YSLEER. The CDR3 region has the DNA TGCGCCAGCAGCCAAGATTCCTGGGGCAGTACTGGAGCTTTCTTT. It is translated as CASSQDSWGSTGAFF.

This clonotype was observed at least ten times. The rearrangement uses TRBV20-1 and TRBJ2-1; maybe TRBD2 (6 bases). The length of the CDR3 is 14 residues. Trimming removed 3 bases from V and 6 bases from J, with 15 bases in between. The germline CDR1 and CDR2 sequences are DFQATT and SNEGSKA (reference sequence). The CDR3 nucleotides are TGCAGTGCTAGGGGCGAGCGGGTCCTCAATGAGCAGTTCTTC. The encoded protein is CSARGERVLNEQFF.

This clonotype was picked up many times. This chain joins TRBV20-1 and TRBJ2-3; no reliable D call. The germline CDR1 and CDR2 sequences are DFQATT and SNEGSKA (reference sequence). The CDR3 runs 11 residues. V was clipped by 1 base and J by 4 bases, with 3 bases between them. In nucleotides, the CDR3 is TGCAGTGCTAGAGTCGCAGATACGCAGTATTTT. It translates to CSARVADTQYF.

This clonotype was counted many times. The chain couples TRBV28 to TRBJ1-1, with a tentative D call TRBD1 (5 bases). The CDR3 has 12 amino acids. V was trimmed by 5 bases and J by 10 bases, leaving 14 bases between them. The germline V gene has CDR1 MDHEN and CDR2 SYDVKM. The chain's CDR3 is CASSPPGVRAFF. DNA for the CDR3: TGTGCCAGCAGTCCCCCGGGGGTACGAGCTTTCTTT.

This clonotype was observed a few times. This chain connects TRBV5-4 to TRBJ2-5; TRBD2 agrees at 9 bases. The germline V gene has CDR1 SGHNT and CDR2 YYREEE (reference sequence). CDR3 length: 15 amino acids. J gave up 6 bases and V 0 bases, and 6 bases lay outside the gene matches. CDR3 nucleotide sequence: TGTGCCAGCAGCTTGGATGCTAGCGGGGACCAGACCCAGTACTTC. Its translation: CASSLDASGDQTQYF.

The chain joins TRBV5-1 to TRBJ1-6; D remains unclear. Trimming left V 1 base short and J 5 bases short, with 19 bases between. The V gene's germline CDR1 is SGHRS and CDR2 YFSETQ. The CDR3 has 18 residues. The CDR3 region is CASSLLGSAGLNNSPLHF. In DNA, the CDR3 is TGCGCCAGCAGCTTGCTGGGATCGGCCGGCCTAAATAATTCACCCCTCCACTTT.

This clonotype was seen ten or more times. V and J are TRBV29-1 and TRBJ1-2; a weak D match, TRBD1 (6 bases). V lost 5 bases and J 5 bases, leaving 15 bases between the germline ends. Germline V gives CDR1 SQVTM, CDR2 ANQGSEA. This CDR3 contains 13 residues. DNA of the CDR3: TGCAGCGTTTCAACGACAGGAGGGTATGGCTACACCTTC. Translation gives CSVSTTGGYGYTF.

This clonotype was seen many times. The V gene is TRBV7-2, the J gene TRBJ2-7; TRBD1 or TRBD2 may be the D gene (5 bases each). The CDR3 covers 13 residues. V shed 1 base and J shed 9 bases, with 13 bases lying between them. CDR1 is SGHTA and CDR2 is FQGNSA in the germline V gene. The CDR3 spells CASSLGRAAGQYF. The CDR3 DNA reads as TGTGCCAGCAGCTTAGGCAGGGCCGCGGGGCAGTACTTC.

This clonotype was seen repeatedly, ten times or more. The gene calls are TRBV7-9 and TRBJ2-7; 7 nucleotides match TRBD1. This CDR3 has 15 amino acids. CDR1 SEHNR and CDR2 FQNEAQ come from the germline V gene (reference sequence). V gave up 5 bases and J gave up 2 bases; unmatched junction bases: 9. CDR3 loop: CASSKRAGQAYEQYF. The CDR3 coding sequence is TGTGCCAGCAGCAAGAGAGCAGGACAGGCCTACGAGCAGTACTTC.